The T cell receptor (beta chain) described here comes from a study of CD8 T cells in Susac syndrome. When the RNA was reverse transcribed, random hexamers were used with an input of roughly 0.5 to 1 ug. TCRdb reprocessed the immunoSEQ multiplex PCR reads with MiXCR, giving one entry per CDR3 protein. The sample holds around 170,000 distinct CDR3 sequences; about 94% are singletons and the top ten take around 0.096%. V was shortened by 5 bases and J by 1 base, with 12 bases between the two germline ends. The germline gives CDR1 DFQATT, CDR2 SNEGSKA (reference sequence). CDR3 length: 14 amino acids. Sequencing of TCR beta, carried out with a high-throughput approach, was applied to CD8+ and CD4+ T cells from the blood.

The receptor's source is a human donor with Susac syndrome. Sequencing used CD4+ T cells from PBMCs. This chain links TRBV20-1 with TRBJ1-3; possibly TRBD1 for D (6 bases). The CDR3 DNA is TGCAGTGCTCCGACAGGTCCATCTGGAAACACCATATATTTT. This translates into CSAPTGPSGNTIYF.